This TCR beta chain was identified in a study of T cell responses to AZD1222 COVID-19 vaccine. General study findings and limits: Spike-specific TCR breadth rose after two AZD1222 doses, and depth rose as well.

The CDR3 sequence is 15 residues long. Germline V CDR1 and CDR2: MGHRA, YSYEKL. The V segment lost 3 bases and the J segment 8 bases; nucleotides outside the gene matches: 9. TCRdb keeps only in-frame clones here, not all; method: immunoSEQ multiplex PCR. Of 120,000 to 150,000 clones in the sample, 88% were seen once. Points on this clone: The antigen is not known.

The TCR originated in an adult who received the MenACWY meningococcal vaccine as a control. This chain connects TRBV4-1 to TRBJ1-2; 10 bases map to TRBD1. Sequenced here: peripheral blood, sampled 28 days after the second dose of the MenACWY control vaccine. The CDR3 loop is CASSQTGTGDPGYTF. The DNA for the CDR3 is TGCGCCAGCAGCCAGACCGGGACAGGGGACCCCGGCTACACCTTC.